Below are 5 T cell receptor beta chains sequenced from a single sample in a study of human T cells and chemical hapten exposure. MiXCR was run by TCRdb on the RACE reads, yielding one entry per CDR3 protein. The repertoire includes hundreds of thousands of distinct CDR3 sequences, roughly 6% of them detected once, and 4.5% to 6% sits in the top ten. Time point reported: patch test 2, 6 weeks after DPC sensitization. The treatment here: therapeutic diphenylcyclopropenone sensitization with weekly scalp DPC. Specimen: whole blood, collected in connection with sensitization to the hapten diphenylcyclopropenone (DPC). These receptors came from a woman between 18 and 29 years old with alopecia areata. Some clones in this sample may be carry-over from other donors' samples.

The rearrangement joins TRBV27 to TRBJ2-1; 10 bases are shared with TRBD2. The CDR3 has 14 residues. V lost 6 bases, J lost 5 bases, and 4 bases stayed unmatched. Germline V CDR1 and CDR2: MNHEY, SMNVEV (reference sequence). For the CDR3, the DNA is TGTGCCAGCAGGCTAGCGGGGGTCGACAATGAGCAGTTCTTC. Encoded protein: CASRLAGVDNEQFF.

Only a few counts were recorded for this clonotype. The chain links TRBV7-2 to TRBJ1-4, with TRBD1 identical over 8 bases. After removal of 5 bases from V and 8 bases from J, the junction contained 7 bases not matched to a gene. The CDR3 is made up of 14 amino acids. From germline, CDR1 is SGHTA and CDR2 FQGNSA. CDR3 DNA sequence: TGTGCCAGCAGCACAGGGGGATCCGTCGAAAAACTGTTTTTT. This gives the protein CASSTGGSVEKLFF.

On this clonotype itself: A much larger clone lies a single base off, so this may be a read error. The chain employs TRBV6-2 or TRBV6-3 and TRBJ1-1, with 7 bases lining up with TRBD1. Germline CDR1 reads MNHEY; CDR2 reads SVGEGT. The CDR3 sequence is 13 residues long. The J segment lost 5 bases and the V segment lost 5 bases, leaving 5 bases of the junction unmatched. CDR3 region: CASSRQTGTEAFF. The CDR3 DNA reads TGTGCCAGCAGTCGACAGACAGGGACTGAAGCTTTCTTT.

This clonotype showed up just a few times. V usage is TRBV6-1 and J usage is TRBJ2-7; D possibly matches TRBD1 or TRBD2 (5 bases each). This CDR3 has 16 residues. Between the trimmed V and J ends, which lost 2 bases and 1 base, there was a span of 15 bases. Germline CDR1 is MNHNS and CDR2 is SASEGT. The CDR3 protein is CASSEMGDGGSYEQYF. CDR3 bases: TGTGCCAGCAGTGAAATGGGGGACGGAGGTTCCTACGAGCAGTACTTC.

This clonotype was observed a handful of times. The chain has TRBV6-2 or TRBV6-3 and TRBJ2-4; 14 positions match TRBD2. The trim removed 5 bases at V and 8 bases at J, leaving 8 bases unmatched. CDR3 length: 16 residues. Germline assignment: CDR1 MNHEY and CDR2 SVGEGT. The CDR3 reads CASSLGTSGGRDIQYF. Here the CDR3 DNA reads TGTGCCAGCAGTCTCGGGACTAGCGGGGGAAGGGACATTCAGTACTTC.